This T cell receptor (beta chain) was captured in a study of vaccination effects on CD4 cells after COVID-19. About the study: Participants were vaccinated with two doses of either the BNT162b2 or mRNA-1273 vaccine.

Using viral peptide pools, the ViraFEST assay grew out antigen-specific CD4+ T cells prior to sequencing. The culture ran for 10 days, and then CD4+ T cells were isolated. Having tested negative for nucleocapsid antibodies, the vaccine recipients showed no prior SARS-CoV-2 infection. The method was immunoSEQ multiplex PCR; TCRdb's version includes in-frame clones alone and lacks a portion of them. The sample yields roughly 42,000 clones, around 67% seen once. On this clone: Its cognate antigen is unknown.

Germline V gene lookup returns CDR1 MNHEY and CDR2 SVGAGI. The V end lost 6 bases, the J end lost 10 bases, and 19 bases lay between the germline ends. The CDR3 is 15 amino acids. The gene calls are TRBV6-5 and TRBJ1-6, with a possible D match to TRBD1 (5 bases). Sequencing used CD4+ T cells from PBMCs cultured with HCoV-OC43 spike peptides, obtained before COVID-19 vaccination. The subset here: HCoV-OC43 spike overlapping peptide pool stimulation. This TCR derives from a human donor who received a COVID-19 vaccine. The CDR3 loop reads CASRRFQGEYSPLHF. DNA of the CDR3: TGTGCCAGCAGGCGATTTCAGGGAGAATACTCACCCCTCCACTTT.